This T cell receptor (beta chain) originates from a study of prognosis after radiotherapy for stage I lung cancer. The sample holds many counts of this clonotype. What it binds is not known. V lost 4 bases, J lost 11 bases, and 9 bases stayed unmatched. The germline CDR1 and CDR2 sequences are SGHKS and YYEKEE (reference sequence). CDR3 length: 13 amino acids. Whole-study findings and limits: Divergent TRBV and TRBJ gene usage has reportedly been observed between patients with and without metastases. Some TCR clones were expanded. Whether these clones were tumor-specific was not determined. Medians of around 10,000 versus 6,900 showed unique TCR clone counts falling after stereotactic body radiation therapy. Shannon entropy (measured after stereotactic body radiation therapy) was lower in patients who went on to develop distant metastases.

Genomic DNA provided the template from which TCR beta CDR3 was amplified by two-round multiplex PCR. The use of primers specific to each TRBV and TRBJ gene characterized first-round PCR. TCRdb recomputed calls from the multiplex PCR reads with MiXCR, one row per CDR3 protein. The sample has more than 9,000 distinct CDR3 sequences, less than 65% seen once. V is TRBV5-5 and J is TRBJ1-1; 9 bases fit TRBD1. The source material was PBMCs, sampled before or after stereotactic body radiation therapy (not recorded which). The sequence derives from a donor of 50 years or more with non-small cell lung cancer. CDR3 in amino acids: CASSLQGAGVAFF. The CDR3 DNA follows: TGTGCCAGCAGCCTACAGGGGGCTGGGGTGGCTTTCTTT.